This T cell receptor (beta chain) was observed in a study of blood T cell repertoires in COVID-19 (dated by TCRdb to 2019 to 2021). Broadly, across the study: Samples from collaborators originated in the United States, Italy and Spain and spanned both the acute and convalescent phases of COVID-19. The prospective study material was composed of cDNA or gDNA derived from T cells, B-cell-depleted T cells, or PBMCs. The dataset comprised deeply sampled blood TCRbeta repertoires from subjects exposed to, actively infected with, or recovered from COVID-19. A freely available public database, intended as a resource for researchers studying the immune response to SARS-CoV-2, is where the repertoires were released. The samples were drawn from two sources: the first 160 participants of the ongoing ImmuneRACE study, and 950 to 1,500 subjects contributed by 6 global collaborators. Nearly every sample came with metadata listing a de-identified subject ID, COVID-19 status, age in years and sex. Where available, HLA class I and class II types were obtained from metadata supplied by the sample provider rather than from assay-based typing.

Collaborating institutions collected whole blood in K2EDTA tubes following their own protocols. For TCRbeta analysis, collaborators shipped samples as frozen whole blood, isolated PBMCs, or DNA extracted from either of those sample types. The CDR3 starts with the cysteine, ends with the phenylalanine, and has 14 residues. CDR3 DNA is the only sequence kept; it has 42 bases, read in frame from the first base. From V the trimming removes 6 bases and from J it removes 3 bases, while the gene matches leave 3 bases of the junction unaccounted for. From the germline V gene, CDR1 is KGHDR and CDR2 is SFDVKD. TCRbeta CDR3 regions were amplified from genomic DNA by means of the immunoSEQ Assay, a bias-controlled multiplex PCR. In the paper's pipeline: The number of nucleated cells in each sample was estimated by amplification of reference gene primers within the assay. To quantify the absolute abundance of each unique TCRbeta CDR3 rearrangement, sequence reads were collapsed and filtered. For each sample, productive Simpson clonality was calculated as the square root of Simpson's diversity index over productive rearrangements. Sourced from immuneACCESS, this table was stored by TCRdb with only in-frame sequences that have V and J called. A share of the clones is absent; for the studies checked, an unresolved V gene accounts for under half, and the remainder has no known explanation. V and J calls and clone size come straight from that table; D and trimming were deduced from the DNA. Present in this sample are almost 50,000 clones, more than 90% of which were seen just once. The ten largest clones represent around 3.7% of the sample.

The research as a whole found: How much clinical and demographic metadata was included differed by source and by participant, and the metadata was provided uncurated.

Remarks on this clone: The target of this receptor is not known. Base qualities are not at hand, and no much larger clone is one base apart.

The clonotype comes from a human donor in a cohort sampled during active COVID-19. Recombination joined TRBV24-1 with TRBJ2-3; the central 9 bases match TRBD2. Source material: peripheral blood. The CDR3 protein is CATSISGRTDTQYF. The DNA is TGTGCCACCAGTATAAGCGGGAGGACAGATACGCAGTATTTT.